This TCR beta chain is drawn from a study of T cell responses to AZD1222 COVID-19 vaccine. V was pared by 6 bases and J by 1 base, with 5 bases of the junction left unmatched. Germline V gene sequence: CDR1 SNHLY, CDR2 FYNNEI. There are 14 residues in the CDR3. Sequencing used immunoSEQ multiplex PCR; TCRdb keeps in-frame clones, though not all of them. Of some 66,000 clones listed, 87% are singletons. This clone has a handful of counts. The sequence was obtained from an adult in good health. Sequenced material: peripheral blood, taken on day 0 of AZD1222 vaccination. V gene TRBV2 combines with J gene TRBJ2-5; TRBD2 agrees at 7 bases. The DNA of the CDR3 is TGTGCCAGCAGGGCCAGGGAGGGCCAAGAGACCCAGTACTTC. Translated: CASRAREGQETQYF.